This TCR beta chain was captured in a study of cytomegalovirus exposure and HLA in healthy donors. Turning to the study itself: Unique TCRs numbering roughly 85 million, obtained from HLA-typed donors, made up an early data release. There were more than 350 genotyped donors. Of these, about 86% fell in the genetic ancestry cluster associated with self-reported Caucasian donors.

The PCR ran on 60 Vbeta and 13 Jbeta primers. Clones were sequenced by immunoSEQ multiplex PCR, and TCRdb holds only the in-frame ones, with some missing. The sample carries 130,000 to 150,000 clones, just under 80% recorded once. Study-wide results and limits: The productive fraction for most TCR beta V segments was about 87% or about 30% in an earlier analysis. With DRB1 most and HLA-C fewest, TCR association rates differed between HLA loci in a later analysis.

A word on this clone: Its specificity is unknown.

The source is a man under 40 in good health and CMV-seronegative. The sample consisted of PBMCs.

DNA for the CDR3: TGCGCCAGCAGCTTGGGTCCAGGGGGCCTCCACAGATCTGGGGCCAACGTCCTGACTTTC. As protein: CASSLGPGGLHRSGANVLTF. J is TRBJ2-6 and V is TRBV5-1; 8 bases map to TRBD1. V lost 0 bases, J lost 1 base, and 12 bases stayed unmatched. CDR1 and CDR2 from the germline V gene are SGHRS and YFSETQ. This CDR3 has 20 residues.